The rows below give T cell receptor beta chains drawn from one sample of a study of T cell responses to AZD1222 COVID-19 vaccine. The protocol was immunoSEQ multiplex PCR, while the TCRdb copy is restricted to in-frame clones and leaves out a portion. This sample has 130,000 to 150,000 clones, with 85% to 90% found just once. The source material was peripheral blood, sampled on day 0 of AZD1222 vaccination. The receptors were gathered from an adult in good health. CDR3s include the opening cysteine and the closing phenylalanine or tryptophan. The order of the fields is J gene, D gene, clone size, V gene, CDR3 protein, CDR3 DNA. D genes are given only for firm matches. Not every row has a clone size; where given, it reads once, few, many or a size class.

TRBJ1-1,TRBD1,-,TRBV18,CASSAQGARLLSEAFF,TGTGCCAGCTCAGCCCAGGGGGCGCGTCTTTTGTCTGAAGCTTTCTTT
TRBJ2-2,-,-,TRBV11-3,CASSLEGRYGDGTGELFF,TGTGCCAGCAGCTTAGAGGGTCGGTACGGCGACGGGACCGGGGAGCTGTTTTTT
TRBJ1-1,-,-,TRBV28,CASSIPGHTEAFF,TGTGCCAGCAGTATCCCCGGCCACACTGAAGCTTTCTTT
TRBJ1-6,-,-,TRBV19,CASSIGGSSPLHF,TGTGCCAGTAGTATTGGGGGGAGTTCACCCCTCCACTTT
TRBJ2-7,-,-,TRBV6-1,CASSEEDSSYEQYF,TGTGCCAGCAGTGAAGAAGACAGCTCCTACGAGCAGTACTTC
TRBJ1-1,TRBD1,-,TRBV2,CASRARQGMNTEAFF,TGTGCCAGCAGGGCGAGACAGGGAATGAACACTGAAGCTTTCTTT
TRBJ2-7,-,few,TRBV25-1,CASSDLHGSYEQYF,TGTGCCAGCAGTGACCTGCACGGCTCCTACGAGCAGTACTTC
TRBJ2-1,TRBD2,-,TRBV7-3,CASSFSSGTYNEQFF,TGTGCCAGCAGCTTTAGTAGCGGGACCTACAATGAGCAGTTCTTC
TRBJ2-2,-,-,TRBV7-8,CASSFRGLTGELFF,TGTGCCAGCAGCTTCCGGGGCCTAACCGGGGAGCTGTTTTTT
TRBJ1-5,TRBD1,-,TRBV28,CASIGGRGQNQPQHF,TGTGCCAGCATTGGGGGGAGGGGACAGAATCAGCCCCAGCATTTT
TRBJ2-1,-,-,TRBV6-5,CASRRPILSYNEQFF,TGTGCCAGCAGGAGACCGATCCTCTCCTACAATGAGCAGTTCTTC
TRBJ2-7,TRBD2,-,TRBV5-4,CASRLGGGLIYEQYF,TGTGCCAGCCGCTTAGGCGGGGGGCTTATCTACGAGCAGTACTTC
TRBJ2-7,TRBD2,once,TRBV6-6,CASSYDGGLDYEQYF,TGTGCCAGCAGTTACGATGGCGGACTAGACTACGAGCAGTACTTC
TRBJ1-1,-,-,TRBV15,CATTHRRASMNTEAFF,TGTGCCACCACCCACCGACGGGCGTCTATGAACACTGAAGCTTTCTTT
TRBJ2-7,-,-,TRBV6-1,CASSEGRVSGQYF,TGTGCCAGCAGTGAAGGTAGGGTCAGCGGGCAGTACTTC
TRBJ1-3,-,-,TRBV15,CATSRGGNTIYF,TGTGCCACCAGTAGGGGGGGAAACACCATATATTTT
TRBJ2-1,-,-,TRBV5-1,CASSVDWDNEQFF,TGCGCCAGCAGCGTCGATTGGGACAATGAGCAGTTCTTC
TRBJ1-2,-,-,TRBV5-1,CASNAGGPNYGYTF,TGCGCCAGCAACGCGGGCGGGCCTAACTATGGCTACACCTTC
TRBJ2-7,-,-,TRBV12-3/TRBV12-4,CASSGHGKYEQYF,TGTGCCAGCAGTGGACACGGGAAATACGAGCAGTACTTC
TRBJ2-3,-,-,TRBV7-9,CASSPKGATPSTDTQYF,TGTGCCAGCAGCCCCAAAGGGGCTACTCCTAGTACAGATACGCAGTATTTT
TRBJ2-7,-,-,TRBV3-1/TRBV3-2,CASSQMDSTSYEQYF,TGTGCCAGCAGCCAGATGGACAGCACATCCTACGAGCAGTACTTC
TRBJ2-3,-,-,TRBV4-1,CASSHPGQSDTQYF,TGCGCCAGCAGCCATCCCGGACAGTCAGATACGCAGTATTTT